The 2 T cell receptor beta chains given below trace back to one sample, sequenced in a study of cytomegalovirus exposure and HLA in healthy donors. 13 Jbeta primers and 60 Vbeta primers were used for the PCR. Measured with immunoSEQ multiplex PCR; TCRdb has only the in-frame clones, and not every one. The sample carries about 140,000 clones, about 80% recorded once. The material sequenced was PBMCs. These receptors were collected from a man aged 35 to 55 in good health and CMV-seropositive.

This rearrangement joins TRBV15 to TRBJ1-4; maybe TRBD1 (6 bases). Germline CDR1 and CDR2: LNHNV and YYDKDF (reference sequence). The CDR3 has 15 amino acids. V was pared by 3 bases and J by 8 bases, with 16 bases between. Written as DNA, the CDR3 is TGTGCCACCAGCAGGCCCGGACAGTCGTGGGAAAAACTGTTTTTT. Residues: CATSRPGQSWEKLFF.

The chain couples TRBV2 to TRBJ1-4, with 7 nucleotides matching TRBD1. Losses at the gene ends were 4 bases for V and 4 bases for J; bases not matched to a gene: 6. The CDR3 covers 15 residues. CDR1 and CDR2 from the germline V gene are SNHLY and FYNNEI. This CDR3 is CASSVGDSDNEKLFF. DNA for the CDR3: TGTGCCAGCAGTGTAGGGGACAGCGATAATGAAAAACTGTTTTTT.